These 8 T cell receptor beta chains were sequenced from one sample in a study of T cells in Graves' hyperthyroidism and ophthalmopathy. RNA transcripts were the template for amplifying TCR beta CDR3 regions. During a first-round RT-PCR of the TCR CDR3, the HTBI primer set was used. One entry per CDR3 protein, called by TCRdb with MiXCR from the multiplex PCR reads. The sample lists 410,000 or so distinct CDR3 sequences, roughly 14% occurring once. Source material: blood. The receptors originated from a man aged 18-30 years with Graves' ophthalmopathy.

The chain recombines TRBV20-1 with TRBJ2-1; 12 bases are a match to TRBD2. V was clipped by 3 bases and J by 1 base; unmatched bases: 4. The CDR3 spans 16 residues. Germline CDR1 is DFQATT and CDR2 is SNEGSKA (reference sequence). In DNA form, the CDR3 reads TGCAGTGCTAGGATTCTAGCGGGAGGGTCCTACAATGAGCAGTTCTTC. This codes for CSARILAGGSYNEQFF.

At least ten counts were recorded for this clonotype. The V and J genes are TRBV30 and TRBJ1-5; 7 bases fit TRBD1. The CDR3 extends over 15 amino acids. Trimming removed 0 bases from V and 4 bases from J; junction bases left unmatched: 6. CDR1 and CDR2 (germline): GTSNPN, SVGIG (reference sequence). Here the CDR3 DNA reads TGTGCCTGGAGTGTACAGGGGACAGTTAATCAGCCCCAGCATTTT. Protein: CAWSVQGTVNQPQHF.

The CDR3, as DNA: TGTGCCAGCAGCTTAGTTGAACCAGTCTCTGGAAACACCATATATTTT. Residues: CASSLVEPVSGNTIYF. The rearrangement joins TRBV7-9 to TRBJ1-3; D call uncertain. The CDR3 consists of 16 residues. Germline V gives CDR1 SEHNR, CDR2 FQNEAQ (reference sequence). The V and J ends lost 1 base and 0 bases respectively, with 10 bases between them.

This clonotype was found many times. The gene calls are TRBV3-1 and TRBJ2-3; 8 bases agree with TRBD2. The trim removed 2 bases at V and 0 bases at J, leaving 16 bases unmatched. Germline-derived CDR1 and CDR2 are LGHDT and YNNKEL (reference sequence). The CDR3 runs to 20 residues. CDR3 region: CASSQFPPLSGTRSTDTQYF. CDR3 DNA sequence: TGTGCCAGCAGCCAATTCCCCCCCCTTTCCGGGACTAGGAGCACAGATACGCAGTATTTT.

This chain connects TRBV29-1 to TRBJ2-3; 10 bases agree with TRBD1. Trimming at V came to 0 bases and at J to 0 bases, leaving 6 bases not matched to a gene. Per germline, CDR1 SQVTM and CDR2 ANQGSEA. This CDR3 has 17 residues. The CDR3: CSVEDPGQGPSTDTQYF. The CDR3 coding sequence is TGCAGCGTTGAAGACCCGGGACAGGGGCCTAGCACAGATACGCAGTATTTT.

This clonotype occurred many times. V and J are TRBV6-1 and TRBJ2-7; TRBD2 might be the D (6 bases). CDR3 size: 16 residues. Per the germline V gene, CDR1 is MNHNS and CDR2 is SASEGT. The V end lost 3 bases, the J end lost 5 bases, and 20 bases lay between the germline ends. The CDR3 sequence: CASSDPAGNVRDEQYF. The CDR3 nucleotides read TGTGCCAGCAGTGACCCCGCGGGGAACGTAAGGGACGAGCAGTACTTC.

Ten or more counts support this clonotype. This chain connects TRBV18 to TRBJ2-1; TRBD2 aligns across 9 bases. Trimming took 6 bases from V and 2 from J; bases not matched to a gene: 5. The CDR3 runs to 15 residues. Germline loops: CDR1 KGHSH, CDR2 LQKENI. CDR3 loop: CASSRSGSPYNEQFF. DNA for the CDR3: TGTGCCAGCTCCCGTAGCGGGAGTCCCTACAATGAGCAGTTCTTC. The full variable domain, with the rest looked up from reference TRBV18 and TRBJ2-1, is NAGVMQNPRHLVRRRGQEARLRCSPMKGHSHVYWYRQLPEEGLKFMVYLQKENIIDESGMPKERFSAEFPKEGPSILRIQQVVRGDSAAYFCASSRSGSPYNEQFFGPGTRLTVL.

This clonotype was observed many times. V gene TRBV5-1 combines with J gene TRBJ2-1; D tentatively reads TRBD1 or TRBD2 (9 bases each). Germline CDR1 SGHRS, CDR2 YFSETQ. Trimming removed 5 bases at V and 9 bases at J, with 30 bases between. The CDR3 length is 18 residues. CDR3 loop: CASRPGTGLVAGGPEQFF. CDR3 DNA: TGCGCCAGCAGACCCGGGACAGGGTTGGTGGCGGGGGGGCCTGAGCAGTTCTTC.